These 23 T cell receptor beta chains were all obtained from the same sample, sequenced in a study of OX40 agonist ivuxolimab in advanced cancers. Assay: immunoSEQ multiplex PCR; the TCRdb copy retains only in-frame clones and omits some. There are approximately 24,000 clones in the sample; more than 75% occur only once, and 13% to 15% lies in the top ten. Sequenced here: CD4+ or CD8+ T cells sorted from blood, sampled in a trial of the OX40 agonist ivuxolimab. The receptors stem from an adult with an advanced solid tumor such as melanoma, head and neck, liver or kidney cancer.

The rearrangement joins TRBV5-4 to TRBJ2-1; 10 bases match TRBD2. The CDR3 extends over 15 amino acids. V gave up 5 bases and J gave up 5 bases; unmatched junction bases: 7. Germline V gene sequence: CDR1 SGHNT, CDR2 YYREEE (reference sequence). The CDR3 DNA follows: TGTGCCAGCAGTTTTATAGCGGGGGGAAACAATGAGCAGTTCTTC. Residues: CASSFIAGGNNEQFF.

The rearrangement uses TRBV6-5 and TRBJ1-3, with D possibly TRBD1 on 5 matching bases. Germline-derived CDR1 and CDR2 are MNHEY and SVGAGI. Trimming shortened V by 0 bases and J by 0 bases, and 6 bases separated the two germline ends. The CDR3 totals 15 residues. CDR3 residues: CASSYSDSSGNTIYF. The CDR3, as DNA: TGTGCCAGCAGTTACTCTGACAGCTCTGGAAACACCATATATTTT.

This clone has just a few counts. V is TRBV6-1 and J is TRBJ1-1; D not resolved. This CDR3 comprises 12 residues. Germline-derived CDR1 and CDR2 are MNHNS and SASEGT. The V and J ends lost 2 bases and 2 bases respectively, with 3 bases between them. CDR3 sequence (DNA): TGTGCCAGCAGTGAATACAACACTGAAGCTTTCTTT. It yields the protein CASSEYNTEAFF.

V usage is TRBV27 and J usage is TRBJ1-1; 7 nucleotides line up with TRBD1. J lost 0 bases, V lost 5 bases, and 9 bases had no gene match. This CDR3 region has 16 residues. CDR1 is MNHEY, CDR2 SMNVEV, per germline (reference sequence). The CDR3 spells CASSLYEDRLNTEAFF. The DNA for the CDR3 is TGTGCCAGCAGTCTATATGAGGACAGGCTGAACACTGAAGCTTTCTTT.

DNA of the CDR3: TGTGCCAGCAGTTACTCCGCGGACAGGTACAATCAGCCCCAGCATTTT. Its translation is CASSYSADRYNQPQHF. This chain connects TRBV6-5 to TRBJ1-5, with 7 bases aligning to TRBD1. Trimming cost V 0 bases and J 3 bases; bases outside gene matches: 5. There are 16 residues in the CDR3. Germline V gene sequence: CDR1 MNHEY, CDR2 SVGAGI.

This clone is judged medium-sized. The rearrangement joins TRBV2 to TRBJ2-2; D remains unclear. This CDR3 has 12 residues. The germline V gene encodes CDR1 SNHLY and CDR2 FYNNEI. Trimming took 11 bases from V and 2 from J, leaving 9 bases between them. The CDR3 region has the DNA TGTGCCGTCGCCGACAACACCGGGGAGCTGTTTTTT. Translating it yields CAVADNTGELFF.

V and J are TRBV6-1 and TRBJ2-7, with D perhaps TRBD2 (6 bases). The germline V gene has CDR1 MNHNS and CDR2 SASEGT. V lost 5 bases and J lost 3, with 17 bases in between. The CDR3 is made up of 15 amino acids. CDR3 sequence: CASSPSGGFDYEQYF. In DNA, the CDR3 is TGTGCCAGCAGTCCTTCCGGGGGTTTTGACTACGAGCAGTACTTC.

As to this clone: The junction and the germline gene differ at one end; a read error may be behind it. This sequence joins TRBV5-5 and TRBJ2-2; D may be TRBD2 (7 bases). The germline V gene encodes CDR1 SGHKS and CDR2 YYEKEE (reference sequence). The CDR3 is made up of 14 amino acids. Here the CDR3 DNA reads TGCGCCAGCAGCCAAGGGGGAGGGGCCGGGGAGCTGTTTTTT. The encoded protein is CASSQGGGAGELFF.

The rearrangement uses TRBV27 and TRBJ2-1, with 8 bases identical to TRBD2. CDR3 length: 16 residues. V dropped 7 bases and J dropped 5; count of bases not matched to a gene: 13. The germline CDR1 and CDR2 sequences are MNHEY and SMNVEV (reference sequence). CDR3 sequence (DNA): TGTGCCAGCACCTCCTTGGGGCGGGGGGTAAACAATGAGCAGTTCTTC. Protein: CASTSLGRGVNNEQFF.

The chain joins TRBV13 to TRBJ2-1, with no clear D. Germline V gives CDR1 PRHDT, CDR2 FYEKMQ (reference sequence). Between the trimmed V and J ends, which lost 5 bases and 3 bases, there was a span of 8 bases. This CDR3 is built from 13 residues. The CDR3: CASSPPGYNEQFF. DNA of the CDR3: TGTGCCAGCAGCCCACCGGGCTACAATGAGCAGTTCTTC.

The gene calls are TRBV2 and TRBJ1-4; TRBD1 might be the D (6 bases). Germline values: CDR1 SNHLY, CDR2 FYNNEI. Trimming took 7 bases from V and 3 from J, leaving 18 bases between them. This CDR3 is built from 16 residues. For the CDR3, the DNA is TGTGCCAGCACTCCCCCAGGCCGGGGGCCTAATGAAAAACTGTTTTTT. Translated, it gives CASTPPGRGPNEKLFF.

V gene TRBV10-2 combines with J gene TRBJ2-7, with 9 bases identical to TRBD1. The CDR3 has 13 residues. V gave up 8 bases and J gave up 4 bases; unmatched junction bases: 6. CDR1 is WSHSY, CDR2 SAAADI, per germline. The CDR3 spells CASVGTGLYEQYF. DNA for the CDR3: TGCGCCAGCGTAGGGACAGGGCTTTACGAGCAGTACTTC.

This chain joins TRBV7-9 and TRBJ2-5; tentatively, D is TRBD2 (5 bases). The length of the CDR3 is 10 residues. Per germline, CDR1 SEHNR and CDR2 FQNEAQ (reference sequence). With 8 bases removed from V and 4 bases from J, the gap between germline ends came to 5 bases. As DNA, the CDR3 is TGTGCCAGCGAGGGAGAGACCCAGTACTTC. Encoded protein: CASEGETQYF.

The chain combines TRBV19 with TRBJ2-7; 9 bases are shared with TRBD1. The trim removed 3 bases at V and 0 bases at J, leaving 3 bases unmatched. The CDR3 spans 15 residues. Germline V gene data show CDR1 as LNHDA and CDR2 as SQIVND (reference sequence). Here the CDR3 reads CASSITGGGSYEQYF. DNA for the CDR3: TGTGCCAGTAGTATTACAGGGGGCGGCTCCTACGAGCAGTACTTC. The whole variable domain, filled in from reference TRBV19 and TRBJ2-7, reads DGGITQSPKYLFRKEGQNVTLSCEQNLNHDAMYWYRQDPGQGLRLIYYSQIVNDFQKGDIAEGYSVSREKKESFPLTVTSAQKNPTAFYLCASSITGGGSYEQYFGPGTRLTVT.

The V call is TRBV19, the J call TRBJ1-1, with unresolved D. Germline-derived CDR1 and CDR2 are LNHDA and SQIVND (reference sequence). The CDR3 is made up of 14 amino acids. V shed 6 bases and J shed 5 bases, with 16 bases lying between them. DNA for the CDR3: TGTGCCAGTAGACCATCGGGCCTGGATACTGAAGCTTTCTTT. It codes for CASRPSGLDTEAFF.

V usage is TRBV11-2 and J usage is TRBJ2-6, with no clear D. Germline loops: CDR1 SGHAT, CDR2 FQNNGV. This CDR3 spans 16 amino acids. V gave up 5 bases and J gave up 1 base, with 12 bases separating them. The CDR3 coding sequence is TGTGCCAGCAGCATCCCAGGTGGTTCTGGGGCCAACGTCCTGACTTTC. Protein product: CASSIPGGSGANVLTF.

V is TRBV27 and J is TRBJ2-5; D is perhaps TRBD1 (6 bases). The germline CDR1 and CDR2 sequences are MNHEY and SMNVEV (reference sequence). Between the trimmed V and J ends, which lost 6 bases and 2 bases, there was a span of 22 bases. This CDR3 is built from 17 residues. The CDR3 reads CASRHITGTEGQETQYF. The CDR3 nucleotides read TGTGCCAGCAGGCATATTACAGGGACCGAGGGACAAGAGACCCAGTACTTC.

This chain joins TRBV5-4 and TRBJ1-2; 11 positions match TRBD1. Losses at the gene ends were 4 bases for V and 4 bases for J; bases not matched to a gene: 6. CDR1 is SGHNT and CDR2 is YYREEE in the germline V gene (reference sequence). CDR3 size: 15 residues. CDR3 in DNA: TGTGCCAGCAGCCCAGGACAGGGGGCTAGCTATGGCTACACCTTC. Amino acid sequence: CASSPGQGASYGYTF.

V is TRBV27 and J is TRBJ2-5; the match to TRBD2 covers 7 bases. Trimming removed 5 bases from V and 1 base from J; junction bases left unmatched: 4. This CDR3 comprises 14 residues. In germline, CDR1 is MNHEY, CDR2 SMNVEV (reference sequence). This CDR3 reads CASSNGGTQETQYF. The CDR3 DNA sequence: TGTGCCAGCAGTAACGGGGGGACCCAAGAGACCCAGTACTTC.

The V gene is TRBV4-2, the J gene TRBJ1-1; D is unclear. Trimming removed 1 base from V and 7 bases from J, with 7 bases in between. The CDR3 is made up of 12 amino acids. The germline V gene has CDR1 LGHNA and CDR2 YNFKEQ. This CDR3 is CASSQGGIEAFF. In DNA, the CDR3 is TGTGCCAGCAGCCAAGGGGGTATTGAAGCTTTCTTT.

V and J are TRBV19 and TRBJ1-2; 8 bases match TRBD1. Germline V lookup: CDR1 LNHDA, CDR2 SQIVND (reference sequence). The ends lost 6 bases at V and 7 bases at J; junction bases unmatched: 7. This CDR3 is built from 13 residues. This CDR3 is CASRTGQVVGYTF. CDR3 nucleotide sequence: TGTGCCAGTAGGACGGGACAGGTGGTTGGCTACACCTTC.

This clone has just one count. The V and J genes are TRBV4-3 and TRBJ2-1, with D perhaps matching TRBD1 (6 bases). Trimming left V 0 bases short and J 8 bases short, with 8 bases between. CDR3 size: 13 residues. Germline V lookup: CDR1 LGHNA, CDR2 YSLEER. The CDR3 bases are TGCGCCAGCAGCCAAGAAGACAGGTATGAGCAGTTCTTC. Protein product: CASSQEDRYEQFF.

Judged by abundance, this clone is medium-sized. The chain has TRBV27 and TRBJ1-1; possible D gene TRBD1, 5 bases. Trimming took off 0 bases at V and 4 bases at J, with 9 bases between the two ends. The CDR3 loop spans 14 amino acids. Germline CDR1 is MNHEY and CDR2 is SMNVEV (reference sequence). The CDR3: CASSLSLQATEAFF. The CDR3 DNA is TGTGCCAGCAGTTTATCGTTACAGGCCACTGAAGCTTTCTTT.